The rows below give T cell receptor beta chains drawn from one sample of a study of shared clonotypes between healthy human individuals. TCRdb keeps only in-frame clones here, not all; method: immunoSEQ multiplex PCR. The sample includes over a million clones, around 75% of them seen just once. The sequenced sample consisted of memory CD4+ T cells sorted from blood. The receptor source for this set is a man between 18 and 35 years old in good health. The CDR3 runs from the conserved cysteine through the conserved F or W. D genes are given only for firm matches. Expanded clones get a size class; other rows say once, few or many, or leave the size out.

>.|TRBJ2-2|TRBD1|TRBV30
TGTGCCTGGAGTCGAAAAGACAGGGCGAACACCGGGGAGCTGTTTTTT
CAWSRKDRANTGELFF
>.|TRBJ1-1|TRBD1|TRBV27
TGTGCCAGCAGTCGCCTCAGGGGGCTCGGGACTGAAGCTTTCTTT
CASSRLRGLGTEAFF
>few|TRBJ2-7|.|TRBV7-2
TGTGCCAGCAGCAGGGATCAAGGCTACGAGCAGTACTTC
CASSRDQGYEQYF
>.|TRBJ2-7|TRBD1|TRBV30
TGTGCCTGGAGCCGTGGGGGGACAGGGGACGAGCAGTACTTC
CAWSRGGTGDEQYF
>.|TRBJ2-7|TRBD2|TRBV7-2
TGTGCCAGCAGCTCCCCACTAGCGGGGGGCACCTACGAGCAGTACTTC
CASSSPLAGGTYEQYF
>.|TRBJ1-1|TRBD1|TRBV28
TGTGCCAGCAGTACACCCCCAGGGGGGCCGCGGAACACTGAAGCTTTCTTT
CASSTPPGGPRNTEAFF
>.|TRBJ1-5|TRBD1|TRBV30
TGTGCCTGGGAAAGGACAGGGGGCCGGAGTAGGCAGCCCCAGCATTTT
CAWERTGGRSRQPQHF
>.|TRBJ2-2|.|TRBV7-9
TGTGCCAGCAGCCCGGACAGCTACACCGGGGAGCTGTTTTTT
CASSPDSYTGELFF
>.|TRBJ1-5|.|TRBV19
TGTGCCAGTAGTATAGAAAACCGCCTAGGGCGAGGCAATCAGCCCCAGCATTTT
CASSIENRLGRGNQPQHF
>few|TRBJ2-2|.|TRBV30
TGTGCCTGGATCGCCGGAGGGGGAGGGACCGGGGAGCTGTTTTTT
CAWIAGGGGTGELFF
>.|TRBJ1-4|.|TRBV30
TGTGCCTGGAGTGTTGGAGCAGGCCTTAATGAAAAACTGTTTTTT
CAWSVGAGLNEKLFF
>.|TRBJ1-1|.|TRBV30
TGTGCCTGGGGCGCCTCCGGGAGGAACACTGAAGCTTTCTTT
CAWGASGRNTEAFF
>.|TRBJ2-7|.|TRBV6-1
TGTGCCCTGTGGGGGACTGCCTACGAGCAGTACTTC
CALWGTAYEQYF
>few|TRBJ2-7|.|TRBV28
TGTGCCAGCAGTTTAGGCTACGAGCAGTACTTC
CASSLGYEQYF
>.|TRBJ2-7|.|TRBV10-1
TGCGCCAGCATCAAGGTCCTCTACGAGCAGTACTTC
CASIKVLYEQYF
>few|TRBJ1-5|.|TRBV12-5
TGTGCTAGTGCCCTCACGGGTGGACAAGGCCTTCTTTATAGCAATCAGCCCCAGCATTTT
CASALTGGQGLLYSNQPQHF
>.|TRBJ1-4|.|TRBV2
TGTGCCAGCTCGGGACTGAAGGCTAATGAAAAACTGTTTTTT
CASSGLKANEKLFF
>.|TRBJ1-5|.|TRBV10-3
TGTGCCATCAGTGAGGGAGGTTGGCAGCCCCAGCATTTT
CAISEGGWQPQHF
>few|TRBJ1-2|TRBD1|TRBV2
TGTGCCAGCAGACCCGGACAGGTTGCTGGCTACACCTTC
CASRPGQVAGYTF
>.|TRBJ2-5|.|TRBV19
TGTGCCAGTAGTATCAAATTTGGGAGGCGGGAAGAGACCCAGTACTTC
CASSIKFGRREETQYF
>.|TRBJ2-7|.|TRBV15
TGTGCCACCAGCAGTGATGCGGTGATTTCCTACGAGCAGTACTTC
CATSSDAVISYEQYF
>.|TRBJ1-5|.|TRBV7-9
TGTGCCAGCAGCCCTATAGGTGCTCCTGGGATGCAGCCCCAGCATTTT
CASSPIGAPGMQPQHF
>.|TRBJ1-2|.|TRBV10-2
TGCGCCAGCAGTGACCAAGGACGAGGCTATGGCTACACCTTC
CASSDQGRGYGYTF
>few|TRBJ2-2|.|TRBV4-2
TGTGCCAGCAGCCAAGTCCGGAGTACCGGGGAGCTGTTTTTT
CASSQVRSTGELFF
>.|TRBJ2-5|TRBD2|TRBV5-1
TGCGCCAGCAGCTTGGGGCTGACTAGCGGACAAGAGACCCAGTACTTC
CASSLGLTSGQETQYF